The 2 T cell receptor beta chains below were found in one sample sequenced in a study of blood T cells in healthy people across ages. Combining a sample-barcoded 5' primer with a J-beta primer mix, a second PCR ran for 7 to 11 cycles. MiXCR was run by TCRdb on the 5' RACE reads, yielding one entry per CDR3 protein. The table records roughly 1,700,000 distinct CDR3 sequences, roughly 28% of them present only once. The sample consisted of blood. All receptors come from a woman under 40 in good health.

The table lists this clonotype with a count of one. CDR3 loop: CASSSTSGGGTDTQFF. CDR3 nucleotide sequence: TGTGCCAGCAGCTCCACCTCGGGCGGGGGCACAGATACGCAGTTCTTC. V gene TRBV7-2 combines with J gene TRBJ2-1, with D possibly TRBD2 on 7 matching bases. V shed 4 bases and J shed 12 bases, with 25 bases lying between them. The CDR3 sequence is 16 residues long. CDR1 is SGHTA, CDR2 FQGNSA, per germline.

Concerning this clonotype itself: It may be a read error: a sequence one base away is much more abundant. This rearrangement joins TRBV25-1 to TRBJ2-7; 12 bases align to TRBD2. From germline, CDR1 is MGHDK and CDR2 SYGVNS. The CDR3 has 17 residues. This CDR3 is CTSSEKKGTSGFYEQYF. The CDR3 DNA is TGTACCAGCAGTGAGAAGAAAGGGACTAGCGGGTTTTACGAGCAGTACTTC.